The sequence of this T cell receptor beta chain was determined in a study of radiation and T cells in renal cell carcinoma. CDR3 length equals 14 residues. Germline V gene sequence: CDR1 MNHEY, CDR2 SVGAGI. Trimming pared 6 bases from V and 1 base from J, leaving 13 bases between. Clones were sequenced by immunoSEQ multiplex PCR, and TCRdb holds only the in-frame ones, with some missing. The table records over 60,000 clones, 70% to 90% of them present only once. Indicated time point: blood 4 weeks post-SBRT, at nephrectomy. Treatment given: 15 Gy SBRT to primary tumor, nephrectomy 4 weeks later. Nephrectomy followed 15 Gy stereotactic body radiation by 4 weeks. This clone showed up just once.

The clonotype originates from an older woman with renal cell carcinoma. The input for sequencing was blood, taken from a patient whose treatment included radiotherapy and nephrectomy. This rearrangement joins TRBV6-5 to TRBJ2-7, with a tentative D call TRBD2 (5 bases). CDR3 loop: CASSPRPGSYEQYF. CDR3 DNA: TGTGCCAGCAGCCCGAGACCGGGGTCCTACGAGCAGTACTTC.